The clone carrying this T cell receptor (beta chain) has just a few counts. What it recognizes is unknown. This sample stems from a study of T cells in Graves' hyperthyroidism and ophthalmopathy. Diagnosis relied on clinical symptoms, serum thyroxine and TRAb, thyroid ultrasound and orbital computed tomography. Amplification of TCR beta CDR3 regions was performed using RNA transcripts as template. Carried out on the TCR CDR3, a first-round RT-PCR used the HTBI primer set. TCRdb reanalysed the multiplex PCR reads using MiXCR and keeps one entry per CDR3 protein. The table shows more than 550,000 distinct CDR3 sequences, with 45% occurring only once. Study outcomes and limitations: Most thyroid clonotypes expanded above 0.001 appeared in blood too. Researchers report that a 13 V-J model separated ophthalmopathy from stable hyperthyroidism. The model predicted ophthalmopathy a median approximately 6 months before onset.

The sample consisted of peripheral blood or thyroid tissue (not recorded which). This TCR derives from an adult man with Graves' disease, either hyperthyroidism or ophthalmopathy (not recorded which).

The CDR3 DNA follows: TGCGCCAGCAGCTTGGAATGGGGAGGGAACACTGAAGCTTTCTTT. Protein sequence: CASSLEWGGNTEAFF. The chain uses TRBV5-1 and TRBJ1-1; no clear D gene. Germline CDR1 SGHRS, CDR2 YFSETQ. This CDR3 contains 15 residues. Trimming cost V 0 bases and J 1 base, with 10 bases left between them.